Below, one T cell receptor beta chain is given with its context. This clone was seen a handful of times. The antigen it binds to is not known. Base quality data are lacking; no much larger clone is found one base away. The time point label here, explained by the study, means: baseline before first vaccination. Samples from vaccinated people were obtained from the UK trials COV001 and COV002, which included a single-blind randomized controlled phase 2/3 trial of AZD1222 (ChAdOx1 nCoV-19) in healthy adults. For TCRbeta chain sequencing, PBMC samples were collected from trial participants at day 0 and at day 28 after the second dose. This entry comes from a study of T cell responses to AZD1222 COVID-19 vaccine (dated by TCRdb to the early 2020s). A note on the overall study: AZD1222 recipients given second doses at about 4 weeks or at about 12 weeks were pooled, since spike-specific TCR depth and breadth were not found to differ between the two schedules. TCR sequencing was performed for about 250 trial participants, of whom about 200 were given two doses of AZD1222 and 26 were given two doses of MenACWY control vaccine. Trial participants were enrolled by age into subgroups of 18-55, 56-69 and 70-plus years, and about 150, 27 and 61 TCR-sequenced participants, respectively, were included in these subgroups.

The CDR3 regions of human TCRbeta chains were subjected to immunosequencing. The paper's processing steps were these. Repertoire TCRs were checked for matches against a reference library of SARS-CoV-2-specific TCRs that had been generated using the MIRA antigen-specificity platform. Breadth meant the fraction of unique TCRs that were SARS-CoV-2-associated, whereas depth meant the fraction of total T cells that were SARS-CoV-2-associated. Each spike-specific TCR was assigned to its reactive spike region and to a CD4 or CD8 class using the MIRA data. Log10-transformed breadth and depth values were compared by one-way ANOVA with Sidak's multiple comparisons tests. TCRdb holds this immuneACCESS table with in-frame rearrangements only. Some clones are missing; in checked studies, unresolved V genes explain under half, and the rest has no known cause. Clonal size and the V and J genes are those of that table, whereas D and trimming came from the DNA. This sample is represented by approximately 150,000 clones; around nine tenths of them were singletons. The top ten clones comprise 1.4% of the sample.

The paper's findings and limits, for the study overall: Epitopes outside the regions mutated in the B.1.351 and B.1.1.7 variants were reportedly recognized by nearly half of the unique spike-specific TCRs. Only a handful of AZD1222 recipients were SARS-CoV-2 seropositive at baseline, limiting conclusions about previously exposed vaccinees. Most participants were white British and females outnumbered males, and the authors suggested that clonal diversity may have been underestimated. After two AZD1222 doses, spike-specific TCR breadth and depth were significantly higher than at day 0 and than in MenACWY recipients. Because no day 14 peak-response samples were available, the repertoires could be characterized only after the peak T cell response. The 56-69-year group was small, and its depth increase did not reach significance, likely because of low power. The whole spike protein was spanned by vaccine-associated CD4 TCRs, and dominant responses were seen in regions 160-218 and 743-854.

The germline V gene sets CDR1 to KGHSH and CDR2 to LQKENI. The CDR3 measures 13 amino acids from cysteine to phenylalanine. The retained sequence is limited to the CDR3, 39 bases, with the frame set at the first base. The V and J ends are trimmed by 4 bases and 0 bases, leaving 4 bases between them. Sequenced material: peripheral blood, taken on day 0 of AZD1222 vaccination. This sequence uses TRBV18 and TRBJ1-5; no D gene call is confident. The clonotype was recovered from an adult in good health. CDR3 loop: CASSLNSNQPQHF. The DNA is TGTGCCAGCTCACTCAATAGCAATCAGCCCCAGCATTTT.